Sequencing of this T cell receptor beta chain was carried out in a study of cytomegalovirus exposure and HLA in healthy donors. About the study: Earlier sequencing of 200 million or so T cells yielded 95 million to 120 million unique TCR beta sequences. Study-wide findings and caveats: Earlier analysis looked at TCR beta V segments, and most were productive about 90% or about 30% of the time.

There were likely unrecorded immune exposures, though donors were nominally healthy when sampled. After removal of 3 bases from V and 5 bases from J, the junction contained 8 bases not matched to a gene. Germline V gives CDR1 MRHNA, CDR2 SNTAGT. The CDR3 covers 15 residues. Vbeta (60) and Jbeta (13) primers were used in the PCR. The data were produced by immunoSEQ multiplex PCR, yet TCRdb's version contains in-frame clones alone and is incomplete. The sample lists 130,000 or so clones; around 80% were seen once. Turning to this clone: What it binds is not known.

The chain joins TRBV6-4 to TRBJ2-3; 7 nucleotides match TRBD2. This sequence originates from a female donor in good health and CMV-seronegative. Specimen: PBMCs. CDR3 in DNA: TGTGCCAGCAGTGAAGGCGGGAGCCAGGTAGATACGCAGTATTTT. Its translation is CASSEGGSQVDTQYF.